The present T cell receptor (beta chain) was sequenced within a study of a mutant IDH1 vaccine in newly diagnosed glioma. As concerns this clone: What it binds is not known.

As for time point: week 11, during vaccination. Mutant IDH1 20-mer peptide, at 300 ug, made up each vaccine dose, with topical imiquimod. Method: immunoSEQ multiplex PCR; TCRdb's copy keeps in-frame clones and lacks some. Of about 130,000 clones in the sample, 80% are singletons; the top ten hold 5% to 6%. The germline gives CDR1 MNHNY, CDR2 SVGAGI (reference sequence). The CDR3 is made up of 14 amino acids. V lost 2 bases, J lost 7 bases, and 3 bases stayed unmatched. This chain links TRBV6-6 with TRBJ1-5, with 9 bases identical to TRBD1. The receptor's source is a man aged 35-49 years with glioma. The sample consisted of PBMCs, taken from a glioma patient whose treatment included an IDH1 peptide vaccine. In DNA, the CDR3 is TGTGCCAGCAGTTACGGACAGGGGAAACAGCCCCAGCATTTT. It is translated as CASSYGQGKQPQHF.